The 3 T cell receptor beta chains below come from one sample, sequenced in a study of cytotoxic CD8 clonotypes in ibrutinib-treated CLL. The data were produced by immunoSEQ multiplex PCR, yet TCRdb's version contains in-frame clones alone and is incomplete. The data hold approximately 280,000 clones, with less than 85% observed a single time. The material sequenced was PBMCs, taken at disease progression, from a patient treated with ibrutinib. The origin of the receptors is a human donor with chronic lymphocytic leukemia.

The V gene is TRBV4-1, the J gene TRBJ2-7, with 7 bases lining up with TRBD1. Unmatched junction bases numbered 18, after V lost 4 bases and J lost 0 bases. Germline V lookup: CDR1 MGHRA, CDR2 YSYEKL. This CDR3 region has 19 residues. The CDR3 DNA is TGCGCCAGCAGCCCCGCCCTGCGAGACATAAGGGGGCCCTCCTACGAGCAGTACTTC. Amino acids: CASSPALRDIRGPSYEQYF.

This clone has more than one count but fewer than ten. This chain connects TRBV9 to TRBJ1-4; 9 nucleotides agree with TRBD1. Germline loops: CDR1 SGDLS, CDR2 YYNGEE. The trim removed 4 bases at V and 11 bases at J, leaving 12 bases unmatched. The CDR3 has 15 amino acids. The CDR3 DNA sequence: TGTGCCAGCAGCCCGGCTGGGACAGGGCGGGGGAAACTGTTTTTT. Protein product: CASSPAGTGRGKLFF. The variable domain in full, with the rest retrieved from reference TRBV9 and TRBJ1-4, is DSGVTQTPKHLITATGQRVTLRCSPRSGDLSVYWYQQSLDQGLQFLIQYYNGEERAKGNILERFSAQQFPDLHSELNLSSLELGDSALYFCASSPAGTGRGKLFFGSGTQLSVL.

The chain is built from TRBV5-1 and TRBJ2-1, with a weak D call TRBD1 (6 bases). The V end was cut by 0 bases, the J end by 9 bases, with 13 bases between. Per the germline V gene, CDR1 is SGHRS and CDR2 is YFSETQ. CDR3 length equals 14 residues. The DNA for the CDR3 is TGCGCCAGCAGCTTGGACGTCGACAGGTTTGAGCAGTTCTTC. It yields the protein CASSLDVDRFEQFF. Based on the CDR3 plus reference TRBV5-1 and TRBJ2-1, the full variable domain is KAGVTQTPRYLIKTRGQQVTLSCSPISGHRSVSWYQQTPGQGLQFLFEYFSETQRNKGNFPGRFSGRQFSNSRSEMNVSTLELGDSALYLCASSLDVDRFEQFFGPGTRLTVL.